The 26 T cell receptor beta chains below all came from one sample that was sequenced in a study of blood T cells in healthy people across ages. A J-beta primer mix and a sample-barcoded 5' primer were used in a second PCR of about 7 to 11 cycles. TCRdb redid the calling of the 5' RACE reads with MiXCR, one entry per CDR3 protein. The sample has 800,000 or so distinct CDR3 sequences, around 25% seen once; the top ten hold under 4%. Another study also made use of these data, one on T cells of mothers and their children.

The sample comprised blood. These receptors were taken from a boy aged 10-17 years in good health.

The rearrangement uses TRBV7-6 and TRBJ2-1; D possibly uses TRBD1 or TRBD2 (5 bases each). The CDR3 length is 17 residues. The V gene lost 1 base and the J gene lost 0 bases, with 13 bases spanning the gap. The germline gives CDR1 SGHVS, CDR2 FNYEAQ. The CDR3 is CASSLELWGSSYNEQFF. The DNA for the CDR3 is TGTGCCAGCAGCTTAGAGCTCTGGGGGAGCTCCTACAATGAGCAGTTCTTC. Filled out from reference TRBV7-6 and TRBJ2-1, the complete variable domain reads GAGVSQSPRYKVTKRGQDVALRCDPISGHVSLYWYRQALGQGPEFLTYFNYEAQQDKSGLPNDRFSAERPEGSISTLTIQRTEQRDSAMYRCASSLELWGSSYNEQFFGPGTRLTVL.

This clonotype has just a few counts. J is TRBJ2-5 and V is TRBV4-3; D gene ambiguous. The J call may be faulty, since TRBJ2-1 better matches the DNA end. This CDR3 region has 15 residues. The germline gives CDR1 LGHNA, CDR2 YSLEER. The DNA of the CDR3 is TGCGCCAGCAGCCAAGAAGGTGCTAACTTCAATGAGCAGTTCTTC. This gives the protein CASSQEGANFNEQFF.

V and J are TRBV27 and TRBJ2-1; D not certain. The CDR3 totals 14 residues. CDR1 and CDR2 from the germline V gene are MNHEY and SMNVEV (reference sequence). The germline V and J ends were trimmed by 3 bases and 3 bases, with 9 bases remaining between them. CDR3 in DNA: TGTGCCAGCAGTTTTCGGCAGTACTACAATGAGCAGTTCTTC. Residues: CASSFRQYYNEQFF.

This clonotype was counted between two and nine times. The rearrangement joins TRBV11-3 to TRBJ2-1; D is possibly TRBD2 (5 bases). Deletions cut 0 bases from V and 6 bases from J, with 15 bases between. CDR1 is SGHNT, CDR2 YENEEA, per germline. This CDR3 region has 16 residues. CDR3 DNA sequence: TGTGCCAGCAGCTTAGAATACGGACTGGAACCCAATGAGCAGTTCTTC. It codes for CASSLEYGLEPNEQFF.

The chain carries TRBV11-1 and TRBJ1-6; D possibly corresponds to TRBD1 (5 bases). The length of the CDR3 is 15 residues. V lost 5 bases to trimming and J lost 8 bases, with 16 bases between them. Germline assignment: CDR1 SGHAT and CDR2 FQDESV (reference sequence). The CDR3 sequence: CASSPRGTEDSPLHF. CDR3 in DNA: TGTGCCAGCAGCCCACGAGGGACGGAAGATTCACCCCTCCACTTT.

The CDR3 DNA is TGTGCCAGCCGCCGGGACCAAGGAAACACCATATATTTT. Protein product: CASRRDQGNTIYF. This chain connects TRBV2 to TRBJ1-3; D is perhaps TRBD1 (5 bases). V lost 8 bases to trimming and J lost 4 bases, with 12 bases between them. This CDR3 has 13 amino acids. CDR1 and CDR2 from the germline V gene are SNHLY and FYNNEI.

This clonotype was counted between two and nine times. The chain uses TRBV6-5 and TRBJ1-1, with D perhaps TRBD1 (5 bases). This CDR3 region has 14 residues. Germline V lookup: CDR1 MNHEY, CDR2 SVGAGI. V dropped 11 bases and J dropped 5 bases, with 21 bases sitting between them. The CDR3 bases are TGTGCCTCAGCCAGGGCCACCGGGGAGACTGAAGCTTTCTTT. Protein sequence: CASARATGETEAFF.

CDR3 nucleotides: TGCGCCAGCAGCTTTTGGGGGCGGGAGAACACAGATACGCAGTATTTT. Translated, it gives CASSFWGRENTDTQYF. The chain carries TRBV5-1 and TRBJ2-3, with a tentative D call TRBD2 (7 bases). Trimming pared 2 bases from V and 2 bases from J, leaving 15 bases between. The CDR3 contains 16 residues. Germline V gene sequence: CDR1 SGHRS, CDR2 YFSETQ.

The chain uses TRBV7-3 and TRBJ2-2, with 10 bases matching TRBD2. Germline V CDR1 and CDR2: SGHTA, FQGTGA. The length of the CDR3 is 17 residues. After removal of 5 bases from V and 4 bases from J, the junction contained 10 bases not matched to a gene. CDR3 DNA: TGTGCCAGCAGCAAGGACCCGGGACTAGCGAGCACCGGGGAGCTGTTTTTT. It encodes CASSKDPGLASTGELFF.

The table lists this clonotype with a count of one. The V and J genes are TRBV5-6 and TRBJ2-5; D remains ambiguous. The germline V gene has CDR1 SGHDT and CDR2 YYEEEE. The V gene lost 0 bases and the J gene lost 2 bases, with 11 bases spanning the gap. The CDR3 sequence is 15 residues long. This CDR3 is CASSLAAEVQETQYF. The CDR3, as DNA: TGTGCCAGCAGCTTGGCCGCTGAAGTACAAGAGACCCAGTACTTC.

The chain employs TRBV7-2 and TRBJ2-1; TRBD2 matches 8 bases. The germline CDR1 and CDR2 sequences are SGHTA and FQGNSA. CDR3 size: 15 residues. The V gene end was trimmed by 5 bases and the J gene end by 5 bases; junction bases not matched to a gene: 8. CDR3 region: CASSPSGLSHNEQFF. The CDR3, as DNA: TGTGCCAGCAGCCCTAGCGGGCTTTCTCACAATGAGCAGTTCTTC. Looking up the rest from reference TRBV7-2 and TRBJ2-1 gives the full variable domain: GAGVSQSPSNKVTEKGKDVELRCDPISGHTALYWYRQSLGQGLEFLIYFQGNSAPDKSGLPSDRFSAERTGGSVSTLTIQRTQQEDSAVYLCASSPSGLSHNEQFFGPGTRLTVL.

V and J are TRBV12-3 or TRBV12-4 and TRBJ2-1; tentative D call: TRBD1 (5 bases). The CDR3 totals 13 residues. The germline V and J ends were trimmed by 6 bases and 4 bases, with 10 bases remaining between them. CDR3 coding DNA: TGTGCCAGCAGGACGGCAGGGTACAATGAGCAGTTCTTC. Protein sequence: CASRTAGYNEQFF.

This rearrangement joins TRBV5-1 to TRBJ2-3; D is uncertain. The CDR3 runs 13 residues. V shed 4 bases and J shed 6 bases, with 12 bases lying between them. Germline V CDR1 and CDR2: SGHRS, YFSETQ. The CDR3 protein is CASSTEQGDTQYF. The CDR3 DNA sequence: TGCGCCAGCAGCACTGAACAAGGGGATACGCAGTATTTT. Together with reference TRBV5-1 and TRBJ2-3, the CDR3 gives the full variable domain: KAGVTQTPRYLIKTRGQQVTLSCSPISGHRSVSWYQQTPGQGLQFLFEYFSETQRNKGNFPGRFSGRQFSNSRSEMNVSTLELGDSALYLCASSTEQGDTQYFGPGTRLTVL.

Regarding this clonotype: A much larger clone lies one base from this, so it may be a read error. The chain couples TRBV20-1 to TRBJ2-7; D is uncertain. The CDR3 has 15 residues. Germline V lookup: CDR1 DFQATT, CDR2 SNEGSKA (reference sequence). The CDR3 is CSAGDFGTFSYEQYF. Written as DNA, the CDR3 is TGCAGTGCTGGAGATTTCGGCACCTTCTCCTACGAGCAGTACTTC.

The gene calls are TRBV15 and TRBJ2-7, with D hard to call. The CDR3 sequence is 13 residues long. V lost 0 bases and J 2 bases, leaving 5 bases between the germline ends. Per germline, CDR1 LNHNV and CDR2 YYDKDF (reference sequence). As DNA, the CDR3 is TGTGCCACCAGCAGAGATCTGCCCTACGAGCAGTACTTC. Amino acids: CATSRDLPYEQYF.

The chain is built from TRBV21-1 and TRBJ1-5; the table's D call, TRBD1, has no DNA check behind it. TRBV21-1 is termed a pseudogene. The CDR3 sequence is 16 residues long. CDR3 protein: CASRLHRGLGNQPQHF. The DNA for the CDR3 is TGTGCCAGCAGACTCCACAGGGGATTAGGCAATCAGCCCCAGCATTTT.

Concerning this clonotype: At one boundary the junction diverges from the germline segment, which might be a read error. The rearrangement uses TRBV28 and TRBJ2-3; perhaps D is TRBD1 or TRBD2 (5 bases each). The CDR3 totals 15 residues. Germline lookup yields CDR1 MDHEN and CDR2 SYDVKM. Written as DNA, the CDR3 is TGTGCCAGCAGTTTAGCGACAGCTAGCACAGATACGCACTATTTT. Translated: CASSLATASTDTHYF.

The CDR3 DNA reads TGTGCCAGTACATCCCCAGGGTTAGGCGAGCAGTACTTC. This gives the protein CASTSPGLGEQYF. This sequence joins TRBV12-3 or TRBV12-4 and TRBJ2-7; a weak D match, TRBD1 (5 bases). The CDR3 loop spans 13 amino acids. With 9 bases removed from V and 6 bases from J, the gap between germline ends came to 18 bases.

This clonotype has just a few counts. This chain links TRBV6-2 or TRBV6-3 with TRBJ1-1; maybe TRBD1 (5 bases). The germline V gene encodes CDR1 MNHEY and CDR2 SVGEGT. V lost 4 bases and J lost 6, with 15 bases in between. The CDR3 is 14 amino acids. CDR3 sequence (DNA): TGTGCCAGCAGTTCCCGGGCAGGGTCCCCTGAAGCTTTCTTT. It specifies CASSSRAGSPEAFF.

The J gene is TRBJ2-7, the V gene TRBV12-3 or TRBV12-4, with 10 positions matching TRBD1. CDR3 length equals 14 residues. V shed 7 bases and J 5 bases; nucleotides not matched to a gene: 8. The CDR3 nucleotides are TGTGCCAGCACCATGACAGGGGGCGCAGACGAGCAGTACTTC. Translating gives CASTMTGGADEQYF.

The gene calls are TRBV4-1 and TRBJ2-1; D ambiguous. Per germline, CDR1 MGHRA and CDR2 YSYEKL. The CDR3 has 16 residues. The V gene lost 1 base and the J gene lost 1 base, with 11 bases spanning the gap. CDR3 residues: CASSQVAGDSYNEQFF. The CDR3 DNA reads as TGCGCCAGCAGCCAAGTCGCAGGTGATTCCTACAATGAGCAGTTCTTC.

This clonotype came up a few times. The chain has TRBV30 and TRBJ2-1, with D possibly TRBD1 on 5 matching bases. The J call may be faulty, since TRBJ2-7 better matches the DNA end. This CDR3 has 14 amino acids. CDR1 GTSNPN and CDR2 SVGIG come from the germline V gene (reference sequence). The CDR3 coding sequence is TGTGCCTGGAGTGCCTTGGAACAAGGGGTCGAGCAGTACTTC. Translated, it gives CAWSALEQGVEQYF.

This chain uses TRBV29-1 with TRBJ2-5; D remains ambiguous. The CDR3 is made up of 14 amino acids. V was trimmed by 4 bases and J by 2 bases, leaving 14 bases between them. Germline V lookup: CDR1 SQVTM, CDR2 ANQGSEA. This CDR3 reads CSVVRGRSQETQYF. The CDR3 region has the DNA TGCAGCGTTGTAAGAGGACGGAGTCAAGAGACCCAGTACTTC.

The CDR3 spells CSVEAQPTEAFF. CDR3 DNA: TGCAGCGTTGAAGCCCAGCCCACTGAAGCTTTCTTT. The rearrangement links TRBV29-1 to TRBJ1-1, with no clear D. V gave up 1 base and J gave up 4 bases, with 7 bases separating them. CDR1 and CDR2 from the germline V gene are SQVTM and ANQGSEA. There are 12 residues in the CDR3.

The V call is TRBV7-2, the J call TRBJ2-5, with D tentatively TRBD2 (6 bases). The CDR3 contains 15 residues. Trimming shortened V by 1 base and J by 5 bases, and 14 bases separated the two germline ends. CDR1 and CDR2 from the germline V gene are SGHTA and FQGNSA. CDR3 sequence: CASSLVAGFRETQYF. CDR3 in DNA: TGTGCCAGCAGCTTAGTGGCGGGGTTCAGGGAGACCCAGTACTTC. The variable domain in full, completed from reference TRBV7-2 and TRBJ2-5, reads GAGVSQSPSNKVTEKGKDVELRCDPISGHTALYWYRQSLGQGLEFLIYFQGNSAPDKSGLPSDRFSAERTGGSVSTLTIQRTQQEDSAVYLCASSLVAGFRETQYFGPGTRLLVL.

The chain uses TRBV29-1 and TRBJ2-7; the D is unclear. The CDR3 length is 15 residues. Looked up from germline, CDR1 is SQVTM and CDR2 is ANQGSEA. The V gene lost 6 bases and the J gene lost 0 bases, with 18 bases spanning the gap. This CDR3 is CSVYGVGSSSYEQYF. CDR3 in DNA: TGCAGCGTCTATGGGGTAGGGTCGAGCTCCTACGAGCAGTACTTC.